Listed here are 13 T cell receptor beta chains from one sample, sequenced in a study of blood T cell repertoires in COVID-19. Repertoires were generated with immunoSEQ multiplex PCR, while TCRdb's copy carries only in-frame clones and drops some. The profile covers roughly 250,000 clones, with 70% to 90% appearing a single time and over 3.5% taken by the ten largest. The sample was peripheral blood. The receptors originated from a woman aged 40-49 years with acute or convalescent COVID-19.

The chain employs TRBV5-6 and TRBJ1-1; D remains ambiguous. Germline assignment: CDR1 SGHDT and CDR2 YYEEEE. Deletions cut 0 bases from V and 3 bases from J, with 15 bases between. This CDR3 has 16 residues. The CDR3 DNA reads TGTGCCAGCAGCTTGGCCGTAGGCGGGAGTGACACTGAAGCTTTCTTT. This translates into CASSLAVGGSDTEAFF.

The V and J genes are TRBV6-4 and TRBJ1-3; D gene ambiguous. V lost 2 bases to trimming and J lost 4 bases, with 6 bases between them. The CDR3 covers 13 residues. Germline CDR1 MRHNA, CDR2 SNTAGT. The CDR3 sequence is CASSDGPGNTIYF. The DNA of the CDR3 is TGTGCCAGCAGTGACGGGCCAGGAAACACCATATATTTT.

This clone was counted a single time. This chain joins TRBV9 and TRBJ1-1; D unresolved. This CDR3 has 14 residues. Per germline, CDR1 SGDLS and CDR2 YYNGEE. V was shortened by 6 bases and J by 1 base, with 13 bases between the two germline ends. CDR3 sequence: CASTRGDANTEAFF. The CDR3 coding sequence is TGTGCCAGCACCCGAGGCGACGCGAACACTGAAGCTTTCTTT.

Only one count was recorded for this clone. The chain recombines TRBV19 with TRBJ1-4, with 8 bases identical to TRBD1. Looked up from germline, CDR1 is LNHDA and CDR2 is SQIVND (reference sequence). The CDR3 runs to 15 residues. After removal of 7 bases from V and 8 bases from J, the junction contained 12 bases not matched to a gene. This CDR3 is CASNLGQGVREKLFF. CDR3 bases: TGTGCCAGTAATCTCGGACAGGGCGTTCGCGAAAAACTGTTTTTT.

The CDR3 coding sequence is TGTGCCAGCTCACCACAAGCGGCTTTCGACAGGGTCACTGAAGCTTTCTTT. Residues: CASSPQAAFDRVTEAFF. The chain carries TRBV18 and TRBJ1-1, with 7 nucleotides matching TRBD1. Trimming removed 1 base from V and 4 bases from J; junction bases left unmatched: 12. Germline loops: CDR1 KGHSH, CDR2 LQKENI. The length of the CDR3 is 17 residues.

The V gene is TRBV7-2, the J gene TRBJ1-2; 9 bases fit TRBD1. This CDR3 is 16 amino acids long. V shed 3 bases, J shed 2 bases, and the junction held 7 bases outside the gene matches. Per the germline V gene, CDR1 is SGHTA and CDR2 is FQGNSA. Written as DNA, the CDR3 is TGTGCCAGCAGCTTCTTTAGACAGGGGGAGAACTATGGCTACACCTTC. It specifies CASSFFRQGENYGYTF. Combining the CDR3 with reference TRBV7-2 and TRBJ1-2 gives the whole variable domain GAGVSQSPSNKVTEKGKDVELRCDPISGHTALYWYRQSLGQGLEFLIYFQGNSAPDKSGLPSDRFSAERTGGSVSTLTIQRTQQEDSAVYLCASSFFRQGENYGYTFGSGTRLTVV.

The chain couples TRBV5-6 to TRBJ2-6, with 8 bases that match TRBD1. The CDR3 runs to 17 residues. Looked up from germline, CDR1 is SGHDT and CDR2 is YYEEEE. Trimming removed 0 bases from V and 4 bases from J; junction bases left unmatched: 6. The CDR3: CASSLETGVWGANVLTF. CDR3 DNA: TGTGCCAGCAGCTTGGAGACAGGGGTGTGGGGGGCCAACGTCCTGACTTTC.

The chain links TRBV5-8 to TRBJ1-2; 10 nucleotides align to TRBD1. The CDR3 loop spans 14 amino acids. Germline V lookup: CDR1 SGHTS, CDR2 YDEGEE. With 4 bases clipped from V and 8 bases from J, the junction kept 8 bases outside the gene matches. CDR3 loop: CASSPGTGVRGYTF. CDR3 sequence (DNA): TGTGCCAGCAGCCCCGGGACAGGGGTCCGGGGCTACACCTTC.

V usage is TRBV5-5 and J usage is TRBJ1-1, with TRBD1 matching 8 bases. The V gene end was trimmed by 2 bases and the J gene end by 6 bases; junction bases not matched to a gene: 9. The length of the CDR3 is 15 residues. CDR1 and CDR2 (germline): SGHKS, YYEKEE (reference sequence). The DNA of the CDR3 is TGTGCCAGCAGCTTAAATACAGGGGGAATTTCTGAAGCTTTCTTT. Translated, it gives CASSLNTGGISEAFF. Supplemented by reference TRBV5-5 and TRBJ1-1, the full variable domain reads DAGVTQSPTHLIKTRGQQVTLRCSPISGHKSVSWYQQVLGQGPQFIFQYYEKEERGRGNFPDRFSARQFPNYSSELNVNALLLGDSALYLCASSLNTGGISEAFFGQGTRLTVV.

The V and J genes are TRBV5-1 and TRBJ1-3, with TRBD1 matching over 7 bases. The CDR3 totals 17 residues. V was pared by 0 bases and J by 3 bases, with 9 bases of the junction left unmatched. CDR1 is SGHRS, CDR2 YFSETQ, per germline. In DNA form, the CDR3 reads TGCGCCAGCAGCTTGGTCGGACAGGAGATGAGTGGAAACACCATATATTTT. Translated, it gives CASSLVGQEMSGNTIYF.

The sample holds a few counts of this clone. The CDR3: CSASEGVPPSSYNSPLHF. DNA of the CDR3: TGCAGTGCTAGTGAGGGCGTCCCTCCGTCGTCCTATAATTCACCCCTCCACTTT. V is TRBV20-1 and J is TRBJ1-6; no clear D. Germline CDR1 DFQATT, CDR2 SNEGSKA (reference sequence). The CDR3 is 18 amino acids. Trimming stripped 3 bases from V and 1 base from J, with 19 bases between.

The CDR3 spells CASSQSPSNTEAFF. The CDR3 bases are TGTGCCAGCTCACAGAGCCCAAGTAACACTGAAGCTTTCTTT. This chain joins TRBV18 and TRBJ1-1, with D unresolved. V was clipped by 4 bases and J by 2 bases, with 11 bases between them. The CDR3 covers 14 residues. The germline V gene has CDR1 KGHSH and CDR2 LQKENI.

Here the CDR3 DNA reads TGTGCCAGCAGCCAAGATACGGACATCGGGGAGCTGTTTTTT. Its protein is CASSQDTDIGELFF. The V and J genes are TRBV3-1 (or the pseudogene TRBV3-2) and TRBJ2-2; D is perhaps TRBD1 (5 bases). V was shortened by 0 bases and J by 7 bases, with 9 bases between the two germline ends. There are 14 residues in the CDR3. Per the germline V gene, CDR1 is LGHDT and CDR2 is YNNKEL (reference sequence).